This note documents a single TCR beta chain sequence. Its antigen is not identified. The CDR3 contains 14 residues. Germline trimming cut 6 bases from V and 9 bases from J; bases unmatched to any gene: 10. The data were obtained in a study of spatial heterogeneity in lung cancer. General observations from the study: More often at tumor resection than at routine follow-up, ubiquitous expanded tumor TCRs were detected in the blood.

Time point indicated: sample taken at primary tumor resection. The authors sequenced whole RNA from tumor, nontumor lung or frozen PBMC without sorting. The donors were 72 patients with non-small cell lung cancer that was early-stage and untreated. Individually, TCR cDNA molecules were each labelled with a unique molecular identifier. TCRdb recomputed calls from the 5' RACE reads with MiXCR, one row per CDR3 protein. Of 95,000 or so distinct CDR3 sequences listed, 7.5% to 10% are singletons. This TCR derives from a male donor with early-stage non-small cell lung cancer. The genes are TRBV12-3 or TRBV12-4 and TRBJ2-4; 8 bases are shared with TRBD1. The sample here was PBMCs, taken at surgery. The DNA of the CDR3 is TGTGCCAGCAGGCCAGGGGGCGCGATAACCATTCAGTACTTC. Translated: CASRPGGAITIQYF.